Included here is one T cell receptor (beta chain) sequence, with context. Its antigen is currently unknown. Sequencing used immunoSEQ multiplex PCR; TCRdb keeps in-frame clones, though not all of them. Among fewer than 20,000 clones listed, roughly 90% were seen once. The data belong to a study of lymphopenia after photon versus proton radiotherapy. Study-level findings and limits: After lymphocyte nadir, photon-treated repertoires showed oligoclonal expansion, especially CD8+ Temra. In patients who died, overall survival fell as post-nadir TCR diversity dropped more. Under photons, naive T cells and diversity fell while effector/memory populations rose.

The receptor was isolated from a woman between 40 and 55 years old with cholangiocarcinoma. This specimen consisted of peripheral blood, obtained from a patient treated with photon-based radiotherapy.

CDR3 nucleotide sequence: TGTGCCAGCAGCTTAGCGAGACAGGCGTTCACCGGGGAGCTGTTTTTT. This translates into CASSLARQAFTGELFF. The J gene is TRBJ2-2, the V gene TRBV7-2; D possibly corresponds to TRBD1 (6 bases). With 0 bases removed from V and 4 bases from J, the gap between germline ends came to 12 bases. The CDR3 has 16 residues. Per germline, CDR1 SGHTA and CDR2 FQGNSA.